The sequence of this TCR beta chain was determined in a study of OX40 agonist ivuxolimab in advanced cancers. Background on the study: The drug used for patients, ivuxolimab, was an agonistic anti-OX40 (CD134) antibody.

This CDR3 has 13 amino acids. V was shortened by 7 bases and J by 6 bases, with 15 bases between the two germline ends. The germline V gene has CDR1 MNHEY and CDR2 SVGAGI. The data were produced by immunoSEQ multiplex PCR, yet TCRdb's version contains in-frame clones alone and is incomplete. Of 82,000 or so clones in the sample, approximately 85% were seen once. Material: CD4+ or CD8+ T cells sorted from blood, obtained in a trial of the OX40 agonist ivuxolimab. The rearrangement joins TRBV6-5 to TRBJ1-1; possibly TRBD1 for D (5 bases). This TCR was recovered from an adult with an advanced solid tumor such as melanoma, head and neck, liver or kidney cancer. The CDR3 coding sequence is TGTGCCAGCATCCCCCCTCGCAGGGCTGAAGCTTTCTTT. Encoded protein: CASIPPRRAEAFF.